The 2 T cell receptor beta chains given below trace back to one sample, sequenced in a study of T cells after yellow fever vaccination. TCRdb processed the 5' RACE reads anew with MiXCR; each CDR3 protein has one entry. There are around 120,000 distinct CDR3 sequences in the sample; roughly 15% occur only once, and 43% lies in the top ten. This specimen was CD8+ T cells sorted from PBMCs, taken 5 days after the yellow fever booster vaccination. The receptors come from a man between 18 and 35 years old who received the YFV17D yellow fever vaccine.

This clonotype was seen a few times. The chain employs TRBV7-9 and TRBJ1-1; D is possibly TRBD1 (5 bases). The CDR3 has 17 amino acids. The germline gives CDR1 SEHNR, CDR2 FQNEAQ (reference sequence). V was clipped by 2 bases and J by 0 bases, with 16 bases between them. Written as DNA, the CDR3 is TGTGCCAGCAGCTTACCAAGGGACCGCGACATGAACACTGAAGCTTTCTTT. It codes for CASSLPRDRDMNTEAFF.

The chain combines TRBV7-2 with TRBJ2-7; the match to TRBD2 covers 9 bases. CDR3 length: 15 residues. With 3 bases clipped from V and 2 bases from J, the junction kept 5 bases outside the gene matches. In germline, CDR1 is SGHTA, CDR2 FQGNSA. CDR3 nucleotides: TGTGCCAGCAGCTTCCCAGGCGGGGGGGCCTACGAGCAGTACTTC. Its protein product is CASSFPGGGAYEQYF.